The 9 T cell receptor beta chains in this list originate from one sample, sequenced in a study of regulatory T cells in long-lasting Graves disease (dated by TCRdb to the early 2020s). The receptor library was made with multiplex PCR. This sample was sequenced with an Illumina HiSeq 4000. To build TCR beta libraries, CDR3 regions were amplified by Arm-PCR using iRepertoire HTBI primers. The raw public data were reprocessed by TCRdb itself: fastp quality trimming at Q25, MiXCR clonotype calling, in-frame beta chains only. Rows with one shared CDR3 protein collapse into an entry with the most common genes and DNA. Here the sample has 410,000 or so distinct CDR3 sequences; under 15% occur a single time. In total, the top ten clones hold roughly a sixth of the sample. Reading the label with the study, this specimen's time point is: newly diagnosed GD, antithyroid drugs for less than 3 months. For both TCR sequencing and RNA sequencing, RNA was extracted from PBMCs in TRIzol.

The same data also contributed to another study, on T cells in Graves' hyperthyroidism and ophthalmopathy.

The sample here was peripheral blood mononuclear cells (PBMCs), taken at new diagnosis, from a patient treated with antithyroid drugs. The origin of the receptors is a woman aged 25 to 39 with Graves disease. Donor details come from another sample of the same person, matched by shared clones.

This clonotype was counted many times. The chain is built from TRBV11-2 and TRBJ2-3; D remains unclear. Germline V lookup: CDR1 SGHAT, CDR2 FQNNGV. V lost 1 base, J lost 6 bases, and 5 bases lay in between. The CDR3 contains 12 residues. The CDR3 region is CASSLVVDTQYF. The CDR3 coding sequence is TGTGCCAGCAGCTTAGTTGTTGATACGCAGTATTTT.

J is TRBJ1-2 and V is TRBV20-1, with a weak D call TRBD1 (5 bases). Trimming took 6 bases from V and 1 from J, leaving 15 bases between them. From germline, CDR1 is DFQATT and CDR2 SNEGSKA (reference sequence). CDR3 length: 14 residues. The CDR3 reads CSAAGQGVNYGYTF. CDR3 nucleotides: TGCAGTGCGGCTGGACAAGGCGTTAACTATGGCTACACCTTC.

At least ten counts were recorded for this clonotype. The V and J genes are TRBV20-1 and TRBJ2-1; a weak D match, TRBD2 (5 bases). Looked up from germline, CDR1 is DFQATT and CDR2 is SNEGSKA (reference sequence). The CDR3 runs 15 residues. V was clipped by 5 bases and J by 3 bases, with 17 bases between them. In DNA, the CDR3 is TGCAGTGCTCGACCCCGAGACTATTACTACAATGAGCAGTTCTTC. It specifies CSARPRDYYYNEQFF.

Ten or more counts support this clonotype. J is TRBJ2-7 and V is TRBV30, with D tentatively TRBD2 (5 bases). The CDR3 covers 15 residues. With 2 bases removed from V and 1 base from J, the gap between germline ends came to 15 bases. CDR1 is GTSNPN and CDR2 is SVGIG in the germline V gene (reference sequence). This chain's CDR3 is CAWSPQRVSSYEQYF. The CDR3, as DNA: TGTGCCTGGAGTCCGCAGAGGGTATCTTCCTACGAGCAGTACTTC.

J is TRBJ2-4 and V is TRBV3-1; D perhaps matches TRBD2 (6 bases). The CDR3 contains 15 residues. V shed 0 bases and J shed 8 bases, with 14 bases lying between them. The V gene's germline CDR1 is LGHDT and CDR2 YNNKEL (reference sequence). The CDR3 loop reads CASSQDGGWRDIQYF. As DNA, the CDR3 is TGTGCCAGCAGCCAAGATGGGGGGTGGCGGGACATTCAGTACTTC.

This clonotype was recorded at least ten times. The CDR3 nucleotides read TGTGCCAGCACCCCACGGCCTGAGGAGGGCATTGAAGCTTTCTTT. Translating it yields CASTPRPEEGIEAFF. J is TRBJ1-1 and V is TRBV12-3 or TRBV12-4; D is ambiguous. The CDR3 contains 15 residues. V was pared by 7 bases and J by 7 bases, with 22 bases between.

This clonotype showed up many times. This sequence joins TRBV6-2 or TRBV6-3 and TRBJ2-7; 7 bases are shared with TRBD2. Trimming at V came to 6 bases and at J to 4 bases, leaving 15 bases not matched to a gene. CDR1 is MNHEY, CDR2 SVGEGT, per germline. This CDR3 contains 16 residues. The CDR3 sequence is CASSPPLAESSYEQYF. The DNA of the CDR3 is TGTGCCAGCAGCCCTCCTCTAGCGGAGAGTTCGTACGAGCAGTACTTC.

Many counts were recorded for this clonotype. The chain joins TRBV29-1 to TRBJ2-1, with TRBD2 matching 8 bases. J lost 5 bases, V lost 4 bases, and 7 bases had no gene match. The CDR3 consists of 14 residues. From germline, CDR1 is SQVTM and CDR2 ANQGSEA. CDR3 in DNA: TGCAGCGTTGCACTAGCGGAGACCCACAATGAGCAGTTCTTC. This codes for CSVALAETHNEQFF.

This clonotype was counted ten times or more. This chain links TRBV15 with TRBJ2-1; unclear D gene. There are 16 residues in the CDR3. V was trimmed by 1 base and J by 2 bases, leaving 12 bases between them. The V gene's germline CDR1 is LNHNV and CDR2 YYDKDF (reference sequence). CDR3 coding DNA: TGTGCCACCAGCAGAGTCGGTGGGGATCCCTACAATGAGCAGTTCTTC. This translates into CATSRVGGDPYNEQFF.